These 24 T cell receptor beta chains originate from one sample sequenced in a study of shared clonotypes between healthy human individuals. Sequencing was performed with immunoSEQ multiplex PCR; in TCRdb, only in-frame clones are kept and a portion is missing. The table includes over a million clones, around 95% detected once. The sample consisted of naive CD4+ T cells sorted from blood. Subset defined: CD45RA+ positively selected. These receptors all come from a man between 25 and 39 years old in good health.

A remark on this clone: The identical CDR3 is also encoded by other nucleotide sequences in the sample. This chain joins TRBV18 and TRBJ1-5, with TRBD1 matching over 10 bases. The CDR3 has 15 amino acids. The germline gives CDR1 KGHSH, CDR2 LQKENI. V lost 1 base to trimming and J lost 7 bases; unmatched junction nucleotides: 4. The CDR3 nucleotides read TGTGCCAGCTCACCACTCGGACAGGGGGGGCAGCCCCAGCATTTT. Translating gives CASSPLGQGGQPQHF.

The CDR3 DNA reads TGTGCCAGCAGGGGAATAGACTTATTGGGAGAGACCCAGTACTTC. Its translation is CASRGIDLLGETQYF. The rearrangement joins TRBV2 to TRBJ2-5; D remains ambiguous. V was cut by 6 bases and J by 4 bases, with 18 bases left in between. The CDR3 is 15 amino acids. Germline lookup yields CDR1 SNHLY and CDR2 FYNNEI.

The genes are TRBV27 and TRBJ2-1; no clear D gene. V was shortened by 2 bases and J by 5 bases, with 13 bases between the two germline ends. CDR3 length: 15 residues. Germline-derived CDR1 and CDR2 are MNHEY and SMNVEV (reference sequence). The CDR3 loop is CASSLAWNSNNEQFF. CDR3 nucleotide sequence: TGTGCCAGCAGTTTAGCCTGGAACTCGAACAATGAGCAGTTCTTC.

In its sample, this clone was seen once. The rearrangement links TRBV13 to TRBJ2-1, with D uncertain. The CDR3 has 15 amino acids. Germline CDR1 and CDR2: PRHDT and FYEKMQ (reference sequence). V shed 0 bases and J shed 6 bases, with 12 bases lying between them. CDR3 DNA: TGTGCCAGCAGCTTAGGTGTTCGACGGTTCAATGAGCAGTTCTTC. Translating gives CASSLGVRRFNEQFF.

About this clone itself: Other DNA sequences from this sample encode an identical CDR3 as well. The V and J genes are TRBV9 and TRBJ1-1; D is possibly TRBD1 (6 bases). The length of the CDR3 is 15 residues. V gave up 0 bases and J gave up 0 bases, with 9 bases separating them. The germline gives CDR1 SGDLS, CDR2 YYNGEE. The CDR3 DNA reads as TGTGCCAGCAGCGTAGATAGGGGGTTGAACACTGAAGCTTTCTTT. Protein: CASSVDRGLNTEAFF. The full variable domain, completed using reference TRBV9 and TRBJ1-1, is DSGVTQTPKHLITATGQRVTLRCSPRSGDLSVYWYQQSLDQGLQFLIQYYNGEERAKGNILERFSAQQFPDLHSELNLSSLELGDSALYFCASSVDRGLNTEAFFGQGTRLTVV.

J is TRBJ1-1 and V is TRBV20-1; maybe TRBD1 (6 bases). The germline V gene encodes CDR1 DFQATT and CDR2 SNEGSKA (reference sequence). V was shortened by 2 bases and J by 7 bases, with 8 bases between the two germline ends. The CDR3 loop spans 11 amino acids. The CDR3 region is CSARKTGEAFF. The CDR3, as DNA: TGCAGTGCTAGAAAGACAGGTGAAGCTTTCTTT.

The CDR3 spells CASSDDGRGDTQYF. The DNA for the CDR3 is TGCGCCAGCAGCGATGACGGACGTGGGGATACGCAGTATTTT. J is TRBJ2-3 and V is TRBV5-1; D gene ambiguous. The CDR3 totals 14 residues. The V and J ends lost 4 bases and 6 bases respectively, with 15 bases between them. Germline V gene lookup returns CDR1 SGHRS and CDR2 YFSETQ.

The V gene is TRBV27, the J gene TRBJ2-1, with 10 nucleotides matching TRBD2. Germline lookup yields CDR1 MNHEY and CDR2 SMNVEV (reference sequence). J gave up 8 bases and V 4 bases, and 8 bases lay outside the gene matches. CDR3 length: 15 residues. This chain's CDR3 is CASSSPLAGLDEQFF. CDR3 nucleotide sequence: TGTGCCAGCAGTTCGCCACTAGCGGGATTAGATGAGCAGTTCTTC.

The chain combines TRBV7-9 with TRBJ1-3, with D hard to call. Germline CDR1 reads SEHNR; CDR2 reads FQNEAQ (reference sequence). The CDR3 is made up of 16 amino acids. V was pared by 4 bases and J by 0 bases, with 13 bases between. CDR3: CASSSRTETSGNTIYF. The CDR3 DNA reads TGTGCCAGCAGCTCCCGGACCGAGACCTCTGGAAACACCATATATTTT.

Here the CDR3 DNA reads TGTGCCAGCAGCTTTGCGCCTGGGGGGCTGGAGCTGTTTTTT. It translates to CASSFAPGGLELFF. V is TRBV11-2 and J is TRBJ2-2; perhaps D is TRBD1 or TRBD2 (6 bases each). CDR3 length: 14 amino acids. The V end was cut by 3 bases, the J end by 10 bases, with 15 bases between. CDR1 SGHAT and CDR2 FQNNGV come from the germline V gene.

The CDR3 coding sequence is TGTGCCGCCGCTCCGCGGGGGTCGGGGCAGAACACCGGGGAGCTGTTTTTT. Encoded protein: CAAAPRGSGQNTGELFF. This rearrangement joins TRBV10-3 to TRBJ2-2, with 7 nucleotides matching TRBD2. Germline loops: CDR1 ENHRY, CDR2 SYGVKD. This CDR3 has 17 residues. The V and J ends lost 11 bases and 1 base, in that order; junction bases with no gene match: 16.

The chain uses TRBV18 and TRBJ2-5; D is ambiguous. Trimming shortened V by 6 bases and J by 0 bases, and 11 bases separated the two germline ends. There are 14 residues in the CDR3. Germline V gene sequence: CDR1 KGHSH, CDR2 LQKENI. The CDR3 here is CASSRQSHQETQYF. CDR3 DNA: TGTGCCAGCTCCCGCCAGAGCCACCAAGAGACCCAGTACTTC. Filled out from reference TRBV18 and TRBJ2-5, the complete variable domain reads NAGVMQNPRHLVRRRGQEARLRCSPMKGHSHVYWYRQLPEEGLKFMVYLQKENIIDESGMPKERFSAEFPKEGPSILRIQQVVRGDSAAYFCASSRQSHQETQYFGPGTRLLVL.

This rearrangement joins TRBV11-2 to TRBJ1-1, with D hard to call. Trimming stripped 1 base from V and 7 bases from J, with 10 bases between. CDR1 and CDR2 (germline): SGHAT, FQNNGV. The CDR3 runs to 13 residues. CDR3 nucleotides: TGTGCCAGCAGCTTAGGTCGGCAGCTTGAAGCTTTCTTT. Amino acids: CASSLGRQLEAFF. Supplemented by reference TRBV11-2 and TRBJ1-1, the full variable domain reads EAGVAQSPRYKIIEKRQSVAFWCNPISGHATLYWYQQILGQGPKLLIQFQNNGVVDDSQLPKDRFSAERLKGVDSTLKIQPAKLEDSAVYLCASSLGRQLEAFFGQGTRLTVV.

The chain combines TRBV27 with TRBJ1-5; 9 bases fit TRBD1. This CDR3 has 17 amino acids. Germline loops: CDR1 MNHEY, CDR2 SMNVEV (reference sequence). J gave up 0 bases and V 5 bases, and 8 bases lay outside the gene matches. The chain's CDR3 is CASSTGQGLDSNQPQHF. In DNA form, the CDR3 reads TGTGCCAGCAGTACGGGACAGGGCTTGGATAGCAATCAGCCCCAGCATTTT.

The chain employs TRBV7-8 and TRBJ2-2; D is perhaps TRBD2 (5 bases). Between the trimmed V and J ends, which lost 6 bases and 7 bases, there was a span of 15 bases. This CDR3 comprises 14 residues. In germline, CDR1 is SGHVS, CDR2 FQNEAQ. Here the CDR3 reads CASRPLSGSGELFF. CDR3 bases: TGTGCCAGCAGACCTTTAAGCGGAAGCGGGGAGCTGTTTTTT.

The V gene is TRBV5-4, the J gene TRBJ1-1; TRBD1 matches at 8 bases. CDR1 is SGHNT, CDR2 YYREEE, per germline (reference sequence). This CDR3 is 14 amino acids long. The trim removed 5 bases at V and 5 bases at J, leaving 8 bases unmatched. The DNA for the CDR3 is TGTGCCAGCAGGAAGACAGGGGCCCAGACTGAAGCTTTCTTT. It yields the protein CASRKTGAQTEAFF.

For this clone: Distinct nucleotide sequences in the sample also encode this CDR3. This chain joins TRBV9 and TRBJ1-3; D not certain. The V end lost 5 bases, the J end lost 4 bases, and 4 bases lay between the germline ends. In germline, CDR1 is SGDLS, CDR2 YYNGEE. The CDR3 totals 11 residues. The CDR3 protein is CASSLGNTIYF. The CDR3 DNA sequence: TGTGCCAGCAGTTTAGGAAACACCATATATTTT.

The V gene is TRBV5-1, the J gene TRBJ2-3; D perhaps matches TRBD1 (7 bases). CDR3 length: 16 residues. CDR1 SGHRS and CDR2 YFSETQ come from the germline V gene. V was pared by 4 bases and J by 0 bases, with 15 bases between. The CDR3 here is CASSRGQGRSTDTQYF. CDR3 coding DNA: TGCGCCAGCAGCAGGGGGCAGGGGAGGAGCACAGATACGCAGTATTTT.

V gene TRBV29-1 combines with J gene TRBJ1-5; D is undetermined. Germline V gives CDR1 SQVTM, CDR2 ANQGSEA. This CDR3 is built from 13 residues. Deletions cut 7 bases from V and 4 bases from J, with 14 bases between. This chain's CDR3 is CSALTEGNQPQHF. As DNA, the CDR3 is TGCAGCGCACTCACCGAGGGAAATCAGCCCCAGCATTTT.

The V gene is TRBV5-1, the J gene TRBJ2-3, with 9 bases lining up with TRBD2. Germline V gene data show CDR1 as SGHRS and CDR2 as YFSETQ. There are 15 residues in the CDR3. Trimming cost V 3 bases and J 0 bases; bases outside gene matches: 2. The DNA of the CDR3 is TGCGCCAGCAGCTCTAGCGGGATTAGCACAGATACGCAGTATTTT. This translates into CASSSSGISTDTQYF.

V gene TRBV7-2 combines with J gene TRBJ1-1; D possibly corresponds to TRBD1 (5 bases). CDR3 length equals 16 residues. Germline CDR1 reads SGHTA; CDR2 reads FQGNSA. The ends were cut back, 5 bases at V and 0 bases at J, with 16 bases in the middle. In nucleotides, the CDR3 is TGTGCCAGCAGCCTAGGTGTCGGGGGAATGAACACTGAAGCTTTCTTT. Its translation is CASSLGVGGMNTEAFF.

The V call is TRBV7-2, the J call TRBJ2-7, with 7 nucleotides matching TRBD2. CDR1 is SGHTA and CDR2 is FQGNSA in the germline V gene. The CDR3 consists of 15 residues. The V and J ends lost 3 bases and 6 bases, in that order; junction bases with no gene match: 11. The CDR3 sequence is CASSFRLAGPREQYF. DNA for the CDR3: TGTGCCAGCAGCTTCCGACTAGCCGGTCCCCGCGAGCAGTACTTC.

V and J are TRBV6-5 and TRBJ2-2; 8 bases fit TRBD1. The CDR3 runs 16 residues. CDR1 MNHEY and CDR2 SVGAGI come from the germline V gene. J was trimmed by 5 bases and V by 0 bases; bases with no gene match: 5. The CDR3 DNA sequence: TGTGCCAGCAGTTACTCGACAGGGGCGTCTACCGGGGAGCTGTTTTTT. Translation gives CASSYSTGASTGELFF.

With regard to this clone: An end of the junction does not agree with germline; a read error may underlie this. CDR3 sequence reads: CASSSVAGSTYTQYF. CDR3 nucleotides: TGTGCCAGCAGTTCGGTAGCGGGGTCCACATATACGCAGTATTTT. This chain links TRBV28 with TRBJ2-3; TRBD2 matches 8 bases. Germline CDR1 and CDR2: MDHEN and SYDVKM. The CDR3 sequence is 15 residues long.